Given below is one T cell receptor (beta chain) in context. This sample was included in a study of blood T cell repertoires in COVID-19. Study information: T cells, B-cell-depleted T cells, or PBMCs supplied cDNA or gDNA.

V dropped 9 bases and J dropped 1 base, with 14 bases sitting between them. The V gene's germline CDR1 is KGHDR and CDR2 SFDVKD. The CDR3 extends over 15 amino acids. The method was immunoSEQ multiplex PCR; TCRdb's version includes in-frame clones alone and lacks a portion of them. The data hold 150,000 to 200,000 clones, with roughly 82% observed a single time. The sequence came from a man between 35 and 55 years old who had recovered from COVID-19. The V gene is TRBV24-1, the J gene TRBJ2-2, with D possibly being TRBD2 (5 bases). Sample: PBMCs or T cells enriched from blood (not recorded which). The CDR3 region has the DNA TGTGCCACCCAGTCGGAGGCGCAGAACACCGGGGAGCTGTTTTTT. Translating gives CATQSEAQNTGELFF.